These T cell receptor beta chains were read from a single sample in a study of Graves' ophthalmopathy and Graves' hyperthyroidism. TCRdb reprocessed the multiplex PCR reads via MiXCR and lists one record per CDR3 protein. The profile covers over 650,000 distinct CDR3 sequences, with about 38% appearing a single time and about 3.3% taken by the ten largest. The material sequenced was peripheral blood. All receptors come from an adult man with Graves' ophthalmopathy. CDR3s include the opening cysteine and the closing phenylalanine or tryptophan. Fields, in order: clone size, V gene, CDR3 length, J gene, D gene, CDR3 protein, CDR3 DNA. A D gene is named only where the DNA matches it firmly. Rows give clone size only sometimes, using once, few, many, or a class for an expanded clone.

-,TRBV29-1,14,TRBJ2-5,-,CSVEDPRVTETQYF,TGCAGCGTTGAAGATCCGAGGGTCACAGAGACCCAGTACTTC
-,TRBV9,14,TRBJ1-1,-,CASSFTGPNTEAFF,TGTGCCAGCAGCTTTACGGGGCCCAACACTGAAGCTTTCTTT
few,TRBV20-1,13,TRBJ2-5,-,CSAPGPTGETQYF,TGCAGTGCCCCGGGACCGACCGGGGAGACCCAGTACTTC
-,TRBV7-9,12,TRBJ2-7,-,CASSLPGRPQYF,TGTGCCAGCAGCCTCCCGGGTCGCCCGCAGTACTTC
-,TRBV10-3,15,TRBJ2-1,-,CASSGGAGSYNEQFF,TGTGCCAGCAGTGGAGGGGCAGGCTCCTACAATGAGCAGTTCTTC
-,TRBV29-1,12,TRBJ1-6,-,CSVRQVNSPLHF,TGCAGCGTACGGCAGGTTAATTCACCCCTCCACTTT
many,TRBV20-1,15,TRBJ1-3,-,CSARTSADAGNTIYF,TGCAGTGCTAGAACTTCGGCTGACGCTGGAAACACCATATATTTT
many,TRBV5-6,13,TRBJ1-1,-,CASSLEENTEAFF,TGTGCCAGCAGCTTGGAGGAGAACACTGAAGCTTTCTTT
many,TRBV29-1,12,TRBJ1-1,-,CSAKRVNTEAFF,TGCAGCGCAAAACGTGTCAACACTGAAGCTTTCTTT
-,TRBV6-1,15,TRBJ1-1,-,CAGSYELIGVTEAFF,TGTGCCGGCAGTTACGAACTCATAGGGGTAACTGAAGCTTTCTTT
few,TRBV12-3/TRBV12-4,15,TRBJ2-2,-,CASSLYRGLGGELFF,TGTGCCAGCAGTTTATATCGGGGTTTGGGCGGGGAGCTGTTTTTT
-,TRBV2,11,TRBJ2-3,-,CATKQDNTQYF,TGTGCCACTAAACAGGATAACACGCAGTATTTT
many,TRBV7-2,13,TRBJ1-6,-,CASSFLLRSPLHF,TGTGCCAGCAGTTTTCTCCTTCGTTCACCCCTCCACTTT
-,TRBV12-3/TRBV12-4,16,TRBJ1-5,-,CASSLAQGREGQPQHF,TGTGCCAGCAGTTTAGCGCAAGGCAGGGAGGGGCAGCCCCAGCATTTT
many,TRBV20-1,13,TRBJ2-5,TRBD1,CSAREDRAGTQYF,TGCAGTGCTAGAGAGGACAGGGCAGGGACCCAGTACTTC
once,TRBV24-1,15,TRBJ2-1,-,CATSDPRTEVGEQFF,TGTGCCACCAGTGATCCAAGGACGGAGGTCGGTGAGCAGTTCTTC
-,TRBV29-1,12,TRBJ1-1,TRBD1,CSGRGRDTEAFF,TGCAGCGGCAGGGGGCGAGATACTGAAGCTTTCTTT
many,TRBV7-3,13,TRBJ2-7,-,CASSLNPTDEQYF,TGTGCCAGCAGCTTAAACCCTACTGACGAGCAGTACTTC
few,TRBV11-2,15,TRBJ1-1,TRBD1,CASSSQMGTGATTFF,TGTGCCAGCAGCTCCCAGATGGGGACAGGGGCCACAACTTTCTTT
-,TRBV9,19,TRBJ1-2,-,CASSSGGLGVSERVYGYTF,TGTGCCAGCAGCTCCGGTGGATTGGGGGTGTCTGAGCGGGTCTATGGCTACACCTTC
-,TRBV7-2,15,TRBJ2-5,-,CASSQGGEYQETQYF,TGTGCCAGCAGCCAAGGCGGGGAGTACCAAGAGACCCAGTACTTC
-,TRBV9,18,TRBJ2-2,TRBD1,CASSVAGEGQGITGELFF,TGTGCCAGCAGCGTAGCTGGGGAGGGACAGGGGATAACCGGGGAGCTGTTTTTT
many,TRBV7-2,13,TRBJ1-2,-,CASSQSQTYGYTF,TGTGCCAGCAGCCAATCACAGACGTATGGCTACACCTTC
few,TRBV19,18,TRBJ1-1,TRBD1,CASSTPGGSGGLNTEAFF,TGTGCCAGTAGTACCCCCGGGGGGTCAGGGGGCTTGAACACTGAAGCTTTCTTT
many,TRBV7-8,14,TRBJ1-1,-,CASSLRYGNTEAFF,TGTGCCAGCAGCTTACGTTACGGGAACACTGAAGCTTTCTTT
many,TRBV9,12,TRBJ1-6,-,CASSVGNSPLHF,TGTGCCAGCAGCGTAGGTAATTCACCCCTCCACTTT
-,TRBV5-1,14,TRBJ1-1,TRBD1,CASSRQGENTEAFF,TGCGCCAGCAGCCGACAGGGGGAGAACACTGAAGCTTTCTTT
few,TRBV20-1,13,TRBJ2-7,-,CSARRQDSYEQYF,TGCAGTGCTAGAAGGCAGGATTCCTACGAGCAGTACTTC
many,TRBV10-2,16,TRBJ1-5,-,CASSEPLGVGNQPQHF,TGCGCCAGCAGTGAACCTTTGGGGGTTGGCAATCAGCCCCAGCATTTT
many,TRBV6-5,13,TRBJ1-1,-,CASRPAVGTEAFF,TGTGCCAGCAGGCCGGCGGTTGGCACTGAAGCTTTCTTT
many,TRBV20-1,14,TRBJ2-5,TRBD1,CSAYSGTEQETQYF,TGCAGTGCCTATTCCGGGACAGAGCAAGAGACCCAGTACTTC
many,TRBV19,14,TRBJ2-5,-,CASSSPTGAETQYF,TGTGCCAGTAGTTCCCCGACAGGAGCGGAGACCCAGTACTTC
many,TRBV7-9,15,TRBJ1-1,-,CASSPGTGADTEAFF,TGTGCCAGCAGCCCCGGGACCGGGGCCGACACTGAAGCTTTCTTT
many,TRBV6-5,13,TRBJ1-2,TRBD1,CASSYLQGAGYTF,TGTGCCAGCAGTTACTTACAGGGGGCTGGCTACACCTTC
-,TRBV12-5,13,TRBJ2-3,-,CASGPLGADTQYF,TGTGCTAGTGGTCCACTGGGCGCAGATACGCAGTATTTT
many,TRBV5-8,15,TRBJ2-7,TRBD2,CASSSIAGGVIEQYF,TGTGCCAGCAGCTCCATAGCGGGAGGAGTGATCGAGCAGTACTTC
many,TRBV7-8,15,TRBJ1-1,-,CASSSTTDTNTEAFF,TGTGCCAGCAGCTCAACCACGGACACGAACACTGAAGCTTTCTTT